Sequencing of this T cell receptor beta chain was carried out in a study of T cell repertoires in cytomegalovirus infection. General study findings and limits: HLA-C-restricted CMV-specific TCR beta clonotypes were dominant in the ex vivo response.

The CDR3 consists of 15 residues. Unmatched junction bases numbered 5, after V lost 4 bases and J lost 1 base. CDR1 is MNHEY and CDR2 is SVGAGI in the germline V gene. This clonotype was detected ten times or more. Its specificity is unknown. Using its own MiXCR run on the reads, TCRdb lists one record per CDR3 protein. Among some 920,000 distinct CDR3 sequences listed, roughly 30% were seen once. The clonotype originates from a human donor in good health (CMV status not recorded). Some clones in this sample may be carry-over from other donors' samples. Specimen: cultured CD8+ T cells from PBMCs, collected from culture after CMV antigen stimulation. The rearrangement links TRBV6-5 to TRBJ1-1; 8 positions agree with TRBD1. The CDR3 DNA reads TGTGCCAGCAGTTGGCTGGGACAGGCGAACACTGAAGCTTTCTTT. Encoded protein: CASSWLGQANTEAFF.